One sample yielded the 25 T cell receptor beta chains listed below, sequenced in a study of blood T cell repertoires in COVID-19. Measured with immunoSEQ multiplex PCR; TCRdb has only the in-frame clones, and not every one. The table includes under 150,000 clones, under 90% detected once. Specimen: peripheral blood. The receptors come from a woman in her sixties with active or convalescent COVID-19.

This clone was found a few times. This chain links TRBV9 with TRBJ2-1, with 9 bases fitting TRBD1. The length of the CDR3 is 14 residues. Trimming at V came to 4 bases and at J to 10 bases, leaving 9 bases not matched to a gene. CDR1 and CDR2 (germline): SGDLS, YYNGEE. This CDR3 is CASSPGTGRWEQFF. The CDR3 DNA is TGTGCCAGCAGCCCGGGGACAGGGAGATGGGAGCAGTTCTTC.

The DNA of the CDR3 is TGTGCCAGCAGTGCTCCGGGACAGGGGGCGTTAGATACGCAGTATTTT. This gives the protein CASSAPGQGALDTQYF. The rearrangement uses TRBV28 and TRBJ2-3; TRBD1 matches at 12 bases. The CDR3 totals 16 residues. V trimming: 5 bases; J trimming: 5 bases; junction bases outside the gene matches: 8. Germline assignment: CDR1 MDHEN and CDR2 SYDVKM.

The V gene is TRBV27, the J gene TRBJ2-7; TRBD1 is a possible D gene (6 bases). CDR1 and CDR2 from the germline V gene are MNHEY and SMNVEV (reference sequence). V lost 8 bases, J lost 5 bases, and 13 bases lay in between. This CDR3 has 12 amino acids. The CDR3 DNA follows: TGTGCCAGCGTTGGACAGTTCAACGAGCAGTACGTC. This encodes CASVGQFNEQYV.

V usage is TRBV6-2 or TRBV6-3 and J usage is TRBJ2-3, with D possibly TRBD2 on 5 matching bases. The CDR3 consists of 14 residues. Trimming pared 6 bases from V and 5 bases from J, leaving 15 bases between. The germline V gene has CDR1 MNHEY and CDR2 SVGEGT. DNA of the CDR3: TGTGCCAGCAGCCGGACTGAGCCGGGAGATACGCAGTATTTT. Translated, it gives CASSRTEPGDTQYF.

V gene TRBV5-4 combines with J gene TRBJ1-4; TRBD1 matches 9 bases. Per the germline V gene, CDR1 is SGHNT and CDR2 is YYREEE (reference sequence). V shed 4 bases and J 5 bases; nucleotides not matched to a gene: 3. The CDR3 extends over 14 amino acids. The CDR3 sequence is CASSIDRGNEKLFF. Here the CDR3 DNA reads TGTGCCAGCAGCATCGACAGGGGGAATGAAAAACTGTTTTTT.

This chain connects TRBV29-1 to TRBJ2-1; 10 nucleotides line up with TRBD1. Germline V gene data show CDR1 as SQVTM and CDR2 as ANQGSEA. J gave up 4 bases and V 7 bases, and 10 bases lay outside the gene matches. This CDR3 is built from 15 residues. This chain's CDR3 is CSAPEGTGVYNEQFF. The DNA for the CDR3 is TGCAGCGCCCCGGAGGGGACAGGGGTATACAATGAGCAGTTCTTC.

The chain employs TRBV5-1 and TRBJ2-3; 11 positions agree with TRBD2. The CDR3 covers 15 residues. The J segment lost 2 bases and the V segment lost 2 bases, leaving 1 base of the junction unmatched. Germline V gene sequence: CDR1 SGHRS, CDR2 YFSETQ. The CDR3 loop is CASSLLAGDTDTQYF. CDR3 bases: TGCGCCAGCAGCTTACTAGCGGGAGACACAGATACGCAGTATTTT. Combining the CDR3 with reference TRBV5-1 and TRBJ2-3 gives the whole variable domain KAGVTQTPRYLIKTRGQQVTLSCSPISGHRSVSWYQQTPGQGLQFLFEYFSETQRNKGNFPGRFSGRQFSNSRSEMNVSTLELGDSALYLCASSLLAGDTDTQYFGPGTRLTVL.

This chain connects TRBV24-1 to TRBJ2-7; the match to TRBD1 covers 8 bases. This CDR3 comprises 16 residues. CDR1 is KGHDR, CDR2 SFDVKD, per germline. The ends lost 2 bases at V and 1 base at J; junction bases unmatched: 6. For the CDR3, the DNA is TGTGCCACCAGTGATTCAGGACAGGGAAGGTCCTACGAGCAGTACTTC. Translating gives CATSDSGQGRSYEQYF.

A single count supports this clone. V is TRBV18 and J is TRBJ1-2, with D perhaps matching TRBD1 (6 bases). The V and J ends lost 3 bases and 0 bases respectively, with 14 bases between them. The CDR3 consists of 16 residues. Germline V gene sequence: CDR1 KGHSH, CDR2 LQKENI. The CDR3, as DNA: TGTGCCAGCTCACCCGGGCAGGGGATTACTAACTATGGCTACACCTTC. It is translated as CASSPGQGITNYGYTF.

The chain couples TRBV2 to TRBJ1-5; tentative D call: TRBD1 (6 bases). Germline V gene lookup returns CDR1 SNHLY and CDR2 FYNNEI. CDR3 length: 14 residues. Trimming removed 7 bases from V and 6 bases from J, with 16 bases in between. This CDR3 reads CASKTGYVGQPQHF. CDR3 DNA: TGTGCCAGCAAGACAGGCTATGTTGGTCAGCCCCAGCATTTT.

The CDR3, as DNA: TGTGCCAGCAGCGTAGCGTCCAGGACTGAAGCTTTCTTT. Translation: CASSVASRTEAFF. The chain uses TRBV9 and TRBJ1-1, with D unclear. The germline V gene encodes CDR1 SGDLS and CDR2 YYNGEE. V was pared by 0 bases and J by 5 bases, with 8 bases between. The CDR3 loop spans 13 amino acids.

The J gene is TRBJ1-1, the V gene TRBV12-3 or TRBV12-4; maybe TRBD1 (5 bases). CDR3 size: 13 residues. Trimming cost V 6 bases and J 4 bases, with 12 bases left between them. The CDR3 region is CASSRGAVTEAFF. The CDR3 DNA is TGTGCCAGCAGCCGCGGGGCGGTCACTGAAGCTTTCTTT.

The V call is TRBV4-1, the J call TRBJ2-7; 7 bases are shared with TRBD1. The germline CDR1 and CDR2 sequences are MGHRA and YSYEKL. The CDR3 is 16 residues long. With V trimmed by 4 bases and J by 4 bases, 13 bases remained unmatched. In DNA, the CDR3 is TGCGCCAGCAGCCTCTCCGCCGGGACAGCTAAATACGAGCAGTACTTC. This gives the protein CASSLSAGTAKYEQYF.

The J gene is TRBJ2-7, the V gene TRBV28; D is perhaps TRBD1 (7 bases). V was cut by 1 base and J by 6 bases, with 16 bases left in between. Germline-derived CDR1 and CDR2 are MDHEN and SYDVKM. This CDR3 spans 15 amino acids. The CDR3: CASSLSIGQGGEQYV. The CDR3 DNA is TGTGCCAGCAGTTTATCCATAGGGCAGGGGGGCGAGCAGTACGTC.

The J gene is TRBJ2-2, the V gene TRBV7-9; D possibly corresponds to TRBD1 (6 bases). Deletions cut 11 bases from V and 8 bases from J, with 18 bases between. CDR3 length: 13 residues. CDR1 is SEHNR, CDR2 FQNEAQ, per germline (reference sequence). Here the CDR3 DNA reads TGTGCCCGTGAACAGGGCCACTTAGGGGAGCTGTTTTTT. Residues: CAREQGHLGELFF.

The J gene is TRBJ1-1, the V gene TRBV20-1, with D possibly TRBD1 on 6 matching bases. Trimming left V 5 bases short and J 10 bases short, with 14 bases between. The CDR3 runs to 11 residues. CDR1 and CDR2 from the germline V gene are DFQATT and SNEGSKA (reference sequence). The CDR3 spells CSAPRGGTAFF. As DNA, the CDR3 is TGCAGTGCTCCTAGGGGGGGGACAGCTTTCTTT.

This chain uses TRBV2 with TRBJ1-6, with D maybe TRBD1 (6 bases). Between the trimmed V and J ends, which lost 10 bases and 9 bases, there was a span of 19 bases. This CDR3 has 14 residues. The germline V gene encodes CDR1 SNHLY and CDR2 FYNNEI. The CDR3 sequence: CANAGVGETSPLHF. CDR3 coding DNA: TGTGCCAACGCAGGGGTGGGGGAAACTTCACCCCTCCACTTT.

V and J are TRBV15 and TRBJ2-4; TRBD2 is a possible D gene (5 bases). CDR1 is LNHNV, CDR2 YYDKDF, per germline (reference sequence). Trimming pared 3 bases from V and 1 base from J, leaving 10 bases between. The CDR3 runs to 15 residues. DNA for the CDR3: TGTGCCACCAGCAGGGGGAGATTGGCCAAAAACATTCAGTACTTC. It is translated as CATSRGRLAKNIQYF.

Only a few counts were recorded for this clone. The genes are TRBV19 and TRBJ1-2, with a possible D match to TRBD1 (6 bases). CDR1 and CDR2 (germline): LNHDA, SQIVND (reference sequence). V was cut by 7 bases and J by 4 bases, with 16 bases left in between. The CDR3 extends over 14 amino acids. Written as DNA, the CDR3 is TGTGCCAGTACCGTCGACAGGAGCGGCTATGGCTACACCTTC. It specifies CASTVDRSGYGYTF.

The chain uses TRBV4-3 and TRBJ1-2, with 11 bases aligning to TRBD1. The CDR3 consists of 15 residues. Germline trimming cut 1 base from V and 7 bases from J; bases unmatched to any gene: 5. The germline V gene has CDR1 LGHNA and CDR2 YSLEER. Here the CDR3 reads CASSQGTGGTIGYTF. The CDR3 nucleotides are TGCGCCAGCAGCCAAGGGACAGGGGGCACGATTGGCTACACCTTC.

The rearrangement links TRBV3-1 (or the pseudogene TRBV3-2) to TRBJ2-3, with D uncertain. Germline lookup yields CDR1 LGHDT and CDR2 YNNKEL (reference sequence). Deletions cut 5 bases from V and 3 bases from J, with 9 bases between. This CDR3 comprises 13 residues. CDR3 bases: TGTGCCAGCAGCACTGCGAGGACAGATACGCAGTATTTT. Protein sequence: CASSTARTDTQYF.

The genes are TRBV7-2 and TRBJ2-5, with 11 bases lining up with TRBD2. Germline loops: CDR1 SGHTA, CDR2 FQGNSA. The J segment lost 4 bases and the V segment lost 5 bases, leaving 3 bases of the junction unmatched. CDR3 length: 14 amino acids. As DNA, the CDR3 is TGTGCCAGCAGCCCGGGGACTAGCGGAGAGACCCAGTACTTC. Translation: CASSPGTSGETQYF.

This sequence joins TRBV6-2 or TRBV6-3 and TRBJ1-1, with unresolved D. Trimming took 5 bases from V and 3 from J, leaving 10 bases between them. The germline V gene has CDR1 MNHEY and CDR2 SVGEGT. The CDR3 spans 13 residues. The CDR3 nucleotides are TGTGCCAGCAGTGATGCGGGGTACACTGAAGCTTTCTTT. Translating it yields CASSDAGYTEAFF.

This clone was seen a single time. This chain links TRBV15 with TRBJ2-5, with 11 nucleotides matching TRBD2. CDR1 and CDR2 from the germline V gene are LNHNV and YYDKDF (reference sequence). The CDR3 sequence is 16 residues long. The V segment lost 5 bases and the J segment 5 bases; nucleotides outside the gene matches: 10. The CDR3 DNA sequence: TGTGCCACCAGCTTTACCCTACTAGCGGGAGTCGAGACCCAGTACTTC. This encodes CATSFTLLAGVETQYF.

The J gene is TRBJ2-5, the V gene TRBV3-1 (or the pseudogene TRBV3-2); the D gene is possibly TRBD2 (7 bases). The germline V and J ends were trimmed by 2 bases and 7 bases, with 20 bases remaining between them. This CDR3 has 16 residues. CDR1 and CDR2 (germline): LGHDT, YNNKEL (reference sequence). The CDR3 loop reads CASSQPGGGPRGTQYF. As DNA, the CDR3 is TGTGCCAGCAGCCAACCCGGCGGGGGCCCGCGGGGGACCCAGTACTTC.